These 4 T cell receptor beta chains were all obtained from the same sample, sequenced in a study of monozygotic twins with inflammatory bowel disease (dated by TCRdb to about 2019). To prepare the library, 5' RACE was applied. The instrument was an Illumina HiSeq 2500. Once TCRdb had reprocessed the reads, it stored one entry per CDR3 protein sequence and supplied no DNA. This sample's table has entries for around 410,000 distinct CDR3 sequences. Clones ranked in the top ten supply 2% to 2.5% of the sample. Sequencing was carried out using blood. Receptors were obtained from a human donor with ulcerative colitis or Crohn's disease, or a healthy co-twin of an affected twin (not recorded which).

The CDR3 is CASSPSITGSGANVLTF. This chain links TRBV4-1 with TRBJ2-6; TCRdb's D call, TRBD1, is unchecked because there is no DNA. Germline CDR1 and CDR2: MGHRA and YSYEKL. This CDR3 comprises 17 residues.

This chain joins TRBV11-2 and TRBJ2-2; TCRdb gives TRBD2 as the D gene, but with no DNA this cannot be confirmed. This CDR3 is built from 14 residues. Germline V gives CDR1 SGHAT, CDR2 FQNNGV. The CDR3 spells CASSLERVGGELFF.

The chain joins TRBV18 to TRBJ1-5; TCRdb outputs TRBD1, but without DNA this stays unchecked. Germline loops: CDR1 KGHSH, CDR2 LQKENI. The length of the CDR3 is 14 residues. CDR3 sequence reads: CASSTGIGRQPQHF.

The V gene is TRBV7-7, the J gene TRBJ2-1; no DNA is available, so the TRBD2 call from TCRdb remains unchecked. CDR3 length equals 16 residues. Per germline, CDR1 SSHAT and CDR2 FNYEAQ (reference sequence). The CDR3 reads CASSSGLALPYNEQFF.